Each of the 23 T cell receptor beta chains below was sequenced from the same sample in a study of TIL therapy for anti-PD-1-resistant metastatic lung cancer. Sequencing used immunoSEQ v3. Here immunoSEQ multiplex PCR was the method, and the copy in TCRdb shows in-frame clones only, minus some. This table holds approximately 27,000 clones, about two thirds found once. Time point meaning: pre-treatment sample, taken before nivolumab and TIL therapy. Tumor tissue came from excised metastases, mostly pleural nodules or supraclavicular lymph nodes. The input for sequencing was tumor tissue, taken at baseline. The receptors stem from a person aged 25-85 years with non-small cell lung cancer.

The J gene is TRBJ1-3, the V gene TRBV6-5; D possibly corresponds to TRBD1 (5 bases). In germline, CDR1 is MNHEY, CDR2 SVGAGI. The germline V and J ends were trimmed by 6 bases and 0 bases, with 12 bases remaining between them. This CDR3 contains 15 residues. The CDR3 sequence is CASRSYDSSGNTIYF. In DNA, the CDR3 is TGTGCCAGCAGATCCTACGACAGCTCTGGAAACACCATATATTTT.

This clone was seen a handful of times. The chain couples TRBV14 to TRBJ1-4; 10 nucleotides match TRBD1. CDR1 is SGHDN, CDR2 FVKESK, per germline. This CDR3 is 15 amino acids long. The V gene end was trimmed by 4 bases and the J gene end by 9 bases; junction bases not matched to a gene: 8. DNA for the CDR3: TGTGCCAGCAGCCCGACGACAGGGGGCAGGAAAAAACTGTTTTTT. Encoded protein: CASSPTTGGRKKLFF.

The chain recombines TRBV9 with TRBJ2-7; D possibly corresponds to TRBD2 (5 bases). V shed 0 bases and J shed 0 bases, with 10 bases lying between them. CDR3 length equals 15 residues. Germline CDR1 SGDLS, CDR2 YYNGEE. The CDR3 sequence is CASSVATGSSYEQYF. The CDR3, as DNA: TGTGCCAGCAGCGTAGCTACGGGGAGCTCCTACGAGCAGTACTTC.

This clone is a singleton in its sample. This chain connects TRBV7-2 to TRBJ1-5, with D possibly being TRBD1 (6 bases). Germline-derived CDR1 and CDR2 are SGHTA and FQGNSA. The CDR3 length is 14 residues. The V end lost 2 bases, the J end lost 4 bases, and 9 bases lay between the germline ends. The CDR3 region has the DNA TGTGCCAGCAGCTTAATCAGGGGAAATCAGCCCCAGCATTTT. Translation gives CASSLIRGNQPQHF.

This clone qualifies as medium-sized. This chain uses TRBV30 with TRBJ2-7; 9 nucleotides align to TRBD1. The CDR3 is made up of 16 amino acids. Germline V gene lookup returns CDR1 GTSNPN and CDR2 SVGIG (reference sequence). V shed 0 bases, J shed 3 bases, and the junction held 9 bases outside the gene matches. The CDR3 region is CAWSVGPYRGLYEQYF. The CDR3 nucleotides are TGTGCCTGGAGTGTAGGCCCCTACAGGGGGCTCTACGAGCAGTACTTC.

J is TRBJ2-7 and V is TRBV11-3; 10 bases line up with TRBD2. V lost 1 base, J lost 3 bases, and 3 bases stayed unmatched. The CDR3 loop spans 15 amino acids. Looked up from germline, CDR1 is SGHNT and CDR2 is YENEEA. The CDR3 bases are TGTGCCAGCAGCTTAGGTAGCGGGGGGTTCTACGAGCAGTACTTC. This sequence encodes CASSLGSGGFYEQYF.

V usage is TRBV27 and J usage is TRBJ1-2; possibly TRBD1 for D (6 bases). CDR1 MNHEY and CDR2 SMNVEV come from the germline V gene (reference sequence). The CDR3 consists of 14 residues. Trimming shortened V by 3 bases and J by 5 bases, and 13 bases separated the two germline ends. The CDR3 sequence: CASSLGRGSYGYTF. DNA for the CDR3: TGTGCCAGCAGTTTGGGCAGGGGTTCGTATGGCTACACCTTC.

The chain joins TRBV4-1 to TRBJ2-7; the D gene is possibly TRBD1 (6 bases). The V and J ends lost 0 bases and 8 bases respectively, with 11 bases between them. Germline V gives CDR1 MGHRA, CDR2 YSYEKL. This CDR3 contains 13 residues. CDR3 nucleotide sequence: TGCGCCAGCAGCCAAGATCAGGGGCAAAAGCAGTACTTC. This encodes CASSQDQGQKQYF.

This rearrangement joins TRBV9 to TRBJ1-5, with a weak D call TRBD1 (6 bases). The germline gives CDR1 SGDLS, CDR2 YYNGEE. CDR3 size: 19 residues. V gave up 3 bases and J gave up 2 bases, with 24 bases separating them. CDR3 in DNA: TGTGCCAGCAGCGCAGTGGCCCCGCCAGGGGACGGTTGCAATCAGCCCCAGCATTTT. This codes for CASSAVAPPGDGCNQPQHF.

This clone was observed a single time. The chain carries TRBV5-1 and TRBJ2-2, with 9 bases matching TRBD2. The V gene's germline CDR1 is SGHRS and CDR2 YFSETQ. This CDR3 comprises 17 residues. Trimming removed 1 base from V and 4 bases from J; junction bases left unmatched: 8. The CDR3 here is CASSLLAGGQSTGELFF. The CDR3 DNA reads TGCGCCAGCAGCTTGCTGGCGGGGGGGCAGAGCACCGGGGAGCTGTTTTTT.

The rearrangement uses TRBV5-1 and TRBJ2-4; TRBD1 or TRBD2 may be the D gene (5 bases each). The CDR3 spans 14 residues. V was cut by 3 bases and J by 7 bases, with 14 bases left in between. Germline CDR1 reads SGHRS; CDR2 reads YFSETQ. CDR3: CASSSGTASNIQYF. CDR3 nucleotide sequence: TGCGCCAGCAGCTCTGGGACCGCCTCGAACATTCAGTACTTC.

This clone has a handful of counts. V and J are TRBV5-5 and TRBJ1-2; 12 positions agree with TRBD1. With 7 bases clipped from V and 6 bases from J, the junction kept 10 bases outside the gene matches. The CDR3 runs 15 residues. CDR1 is SGHKS, CDR2 YYEKEE, per germline (reference sequence). The CDR3 is CASPRAGQGADGYTF. The CDR3 bases are TGTGCCAGCCCTCGTGCGGGACAGGGGGCGGATGGCTACACCTTC. The full variable domain, in which reference TRBV5-5 and TRBJ1-2 provide the parts outside the CDR3, is DAGVTQSPTHLIKTRGQQVTLRCSPISGHKSVSWYQQVLGQGPQFIFQYYEKEERGRGNFPDRFSARQFPNYSSELNVNALLLGDSALYLCASPRAGQGADGYTFGSGTRLTVV.

This clone was picked up a small number of times. The chain joins TRBV27 to TRBJ1-2, with 9 bases fitting TRBD1. In germline, CDR1 is MNHEY, CDR2 SMNVEV (reference sequence). V shed 4 bases, J shed 3 bases, and the junction held 12 bases outside the gene matches. This CDR3 contains 17 residues. CDR3 protein: CASSSRPGTGIDYGYTF. The CDR3 DNA reads as TGTGCCAGCAGTTCACGTCCCGGGACAGGGATTGACTATGGCTACACCTTC.

The CDR3 loop reads CASSGWTGTMNTEAFF. CDR3 DNA sequence: TGCGCCAGCAGCGGATGGACAGGGACAATGAACACTGAAGCTTTCTTT. This rearrangement joins TRBV5-1 to TRBJ1-1; TRBD1 aligns across 8 bases. CDR1 SGHRS and CDR2 YFSETQ come from the germline V gene. The J segment lost 0 bases and the V segment lost 4 bases, leaving 8 bases of the junction unmatched. There are 16 residues in the CDR3.

Concerning this clone: The same CDR3 arises from other DNA sequences in this sample as well. The chain combines TRBV7-2 with TRBJ1-2, with D possibly matching TRBD1 (5 bases). Germline V gene data show CDR1 as SGHTA and CDR2 as FQGNSA. Trimming removed 1 base at V and 8 bases at J, with 11 bases between. The CDR3 extends over 13 amino acids. The CDR3 DNA reads as TGTGCCAGCAGCTTAGGGCAGGGCGGCGGCTACACCTTC. Translating gives CASSLGQGGGYTF.

The V and J genes are TRBV29-1 and TRBJ2-2; 9 bases align to TRBD2. Germline trimming cut 5 bases from V and 7 bases from J; bases unmatched to any gene: 5. Germline V lookup: CDR1 SQVTM, CDR2 ANQGSEA. The CDR3 runs 13 residues. CDR3 in DNA: TGCAGCGTTTCCCCTAGCGGGGTCGGGGAGCTGTTTTTT. Translated: CSVSPSGVGELFF.

The count of this clone is one. This rearrangement joins TRBV7-7 to TRBJ2-1; possible D gene TRBD2, 6 bases. The V gene's germline CDR1 is SSHAT and CDR2 FNYEAQ (reference sequence). CDR3 length equals 14 residues. Trimming took off 3 bases at V and 4 bases at J, with 10 bases between the two ends. The CDR3 region is CASSLSGEYNEQFF. The CDR3 DNA reads as TGTGCCAGCAGCTTGTCGGGGGAGTACAATGAGCAGTTCTTC.

The V and J genes are TRBV30 and TRBJ2-1, with 8 nucleotides matching TRBD2. The CDR3 runs to 11 residues. Germline CDR1 reads GTSNPN; CDR2 reads SVGIG (reference sequence). The V segment lost 1 base and the J segment 14 bases; nucleotides outside the gene matches: 4. DNA for the CDR3: TGTGCCTGGAGTGGAGCGGGGGAGGAGTTCTTC. Translated, it gives CAWSGAGEEFF.

The chain is built from TRBV13 and TRBJ2-7, with 10 bases matching TRBD2. The germline gives CDR1 PRHDT, CDR2 FYEKMQ (reference sequence). The CDR3 length is 15 residues. The J segment lost 7 bases and the V segment lost 5 bases, leaving 11 bases of the junction unmatched. The CDR3 loop is CASSQRGGVPGEQYF. The DNA for the CDR3 is TGTGCCAGCAGCCAGCGGGGGGGGGTACCCGGTGAGCAGTACTTC.

The genes are TRBV4-1 and TRBJ1-5, with TRBD1 matching over 8 bases. Trimming removed 4 bases from V and 3 bases from J; junction bases left unmatched: 8. Germline loops: CDR1 MGHRA, CDR2 YSYEKL. The CDR3 length is 16 residues. The CDR3 nucleotides read TGCGCCAGCAGCCCCAAAGACAGGGGTGACAATCAGCCCCAGCATTTT. Translated, it gives CASSPKDRGDNQPQHF.

This clone has just a few counts. The rearrangement uses TRBV6-1 and TRBJ1-1; D uncertain. CDR3 length: 11 residues. V shed 7 bases and J shed 1 base, with 4 bases lying between them. Germline CDR1 reads MNHNS; CDR2 reads SASEGT. The CDR3 is CASIRNTEAFF. The DNA of the CDR3 is TGTGCCAGCATCCGGAACACTGAAGCTTTCTTT.

V and J are TRBV15 and TRBJ2-5; 9 bases are a match to TRBD2. With V trimmed by 5 bases and J by 4 bases, 5 bases remained unmatched. Germline-derived CDR1 and CDR2 are LNHNV and YYDKDF (reference sequence). This CDR3 region has 14 residues. The CDR3 coding sequence is TGTGCCACCAGCCGCGGGGGGGCCAGAGAGACCCAGTACTTC. Translating gives CATSRGGARETQYF. Together with reference TRBV15 and TRBJ2-5, the CDR3 gives the full variable domain: DAMVIQNPRYQVTQFGKPVTLSCSQTLNHNVMYWYQQKSSQAPKLLFHYYDKDFNNEADTPDNFQSRRPNTSFCFLDIRSPGLGDTAMYLCATSRGGARETQYFGPGTRLLVL.

This clone was seen a few times. The J gene is TRBJ1-5, the V gene TRBV27, with D unclear. Deletions cut 8 bases from V and 4 bases from J, with 9 bases between. This CDR3 region has 12 residues. Germline CDR1 MNHEY, CDR2 SMNVEV (reference sequence). CDR3 nucleotides: TGTGCCAGCCGGGAAGGGAATCAGCCCCAGCATTTT. Translated: CASREGNQPQHF.